Below, 9 T cell receptor beta chains from the same sample are listed, as sequenced in a study of cytomegalovirus exposure and HLA in healthy donors. Use of 60 Vbeta and 13 Jbeta primers characterized the PCR. Libraries were prepared by immunoSEQ multiplex PCR; TCRdb keeps only in-frame clonotypes and omits some of them. The sample contains fewer than 200,000 clones, around 83% of which appear only once. Sequencing used PBMCs. These receptors all stem from a man aged 35 to 55 in good health and CMV-seropositive.

The V gene is TRBV6-4, the J gene TRBJ2-7; D is possibly TRBD2 (6 bases). CDR3 length: 16 residues. CDR1 and CDR2 (germline): MRHNA, SNTAGT. V was cut by 0 bases and J by 3 bases, with 15 bases left in between. This CDR3 reads CASSDSGLIGFYEQYF. CDR3 bases: TGTGCCAGCAGTGACTCGGGACTCATAGGCTTCTACGAGCAGTACTTC.

The chain couples TRBV27 to TRBJ1-3; D perhaps matches TRBD1 (6 bases). The CDR3 runs 14 residues. Germline loops: CDR1 MNHEY, CDR2 SMNVEV (reference sequence). V lost 6 bases and J lost 1, with 10 bases in between. CDR3 in amino acids: CASRQQGSGNTIYF. For the CDR3, the DNA is TGTGCCAGCAGACAACAGGGATCTGGAAACACCATATATTTT.

The chain is built from TRBV29-1 and TRBJ2-5; tentatively, D is TRBD1 (5 bases). The J call may not be correct, given that the DNA end is closer to TRBJ2-7. This CDR3 region has 15 residues. In germline, CDR1 is SQVTM, CDR2 ANQGSEA. The CDR3: CSVELWQGNSYEQYF. CDR3 nucleotide sequence: TGCAGCGTTGAATTATGGCAGGGAAACTCCTACGAGCAGTACTTC.

J is TRBJ2-7 and V is TRBV28; D might be TRBD1 (6 bases). V lost 5 bases, J lost 3 bases, and 14 bases lay in between. Germline V gives CDR1 MDHEN, CDR2 SYDVKM. The CDR3 runs to 14 residues. The chain's CDR3 is CASSISGDLYEQYF. Here the CDR3 DNA reads TGTGCCAGCAGTATCTCAGGGGACCTCTACGAGCAGTACTTC.

This clone appeared a single time. The rearrangement joins TRBV9 to TRBJ2-2, with 7 bases fitting TRBD1. The CDR3 contains 15 residues. The junction had 4 bases not matched to a gene; V was cut back by 3 bases and J by 2 bases. The germline gives CDR1 SGDLS, CDR2 YYNGEE. This chain's CDR3 is CASSGRTGNTGELFF. In DNA, the CDR3 is TGTGCCAGCAGCGGTCGGACAGGAAACACCGGGGAGCTGTTTTTT.

V is TRBV7-3 and J is TRBJ2-7, with a tentative D call TRBD1 (5 bases). Trimming shortened V by 1 base and J by 5 bases, and 21 bases separated the two germline ends. Germline CDR1 and CDR2: SGHTA and FQGTGA. The CDR3 runs to 17 residues. The CDR3 DNA follows: TGTGCCAGCAGCTTAATATCGGTGTCAGGGAATGTACACGAGCAGTACTTC. Protein: CASSLISVSGNVHEQYF.

Remarks on this clone: Within the sample, other DNA sequences also encode this same CDR3. The gene calls are TRBV4-3 and TRBJ2-3; D is uncertain. Trimming stripped 2 bases from V and 1 base from J, with 10 bases between. There are 15 residues in the CDR3. Germline loops: CDR1 LGHNA, CDR2 YSLEER. The CDR3 coding sequence is TGCGCCAGCAGCCAACTGTTAGGAGGCACAGATACGCAGTATTTT. This translates into CASSQLLGGTDTQYF.

V is TRBV20-1 and J is TRBJ2-1; D is unclear. This CDR3 contains 11 residues. CDR1 is DFQATT, CDR2 SNEGSKA, per germline (reference sequence). V was trimmed by 1 base and J by 12 bases, leaving 10 bases between them. CDR3: CSARAGIPQFF. The CDR3 DNA is TGCAGTGCTAGAGCTGGCATCCCGCAGTTCTTC.

The V gene is TRBV12-5, the J gene TRBJ2-2; tentative D call: TRBD2 (6 bases). The CDR3 contains 14 residues. The V end was cut by 4 bases, the J end by 4 bases, with 10 bases between. From germline, CDR1 is LGHNT and CDR2 FRNRAP. The CDR3 sequence is CASGSRGGTGELFF. CDR3 DNA: TGTGCTAGTGGTTCGCGGGGAGGCACCGGGGAGCTGTTTTTT.